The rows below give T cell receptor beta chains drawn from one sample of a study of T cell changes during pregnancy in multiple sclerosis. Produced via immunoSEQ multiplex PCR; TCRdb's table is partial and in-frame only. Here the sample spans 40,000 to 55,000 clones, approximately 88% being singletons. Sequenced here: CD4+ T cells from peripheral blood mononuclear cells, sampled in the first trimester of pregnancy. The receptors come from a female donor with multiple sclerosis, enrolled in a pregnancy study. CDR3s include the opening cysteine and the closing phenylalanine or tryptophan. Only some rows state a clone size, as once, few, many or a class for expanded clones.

CASSPGLAGVEQYF	.	TRBV5-1	TRBJ2-7
CASSLTWQTYEQYF	.	TRBV7-2	TRBJ2-7
CASSEWGGPANEKLFF	.	TRBV25-1	TRBJ1-4
CASSPPAREETQYF	once	TRBV18	TRBJ2-5
CASSPRDRYYNEQFF	once	TRBV28	TRBJ2-1
CASSLVLAGYEQYF	.	TRBV7-2	TRBJ2-7
CASSVGVAGARYNEQFF	.	TRBV9	TRBJ2-1
CASSKDTQAEQYF	.	TRBV4-3	TRBJ2-7
CASSQLTSGSSYNEQFF	.	TRBV4-2	TRBJ2-1
CSVEDWGGPGANVLTF	once	TRBV29-1	TRBJ2-6
CASSSRTGSFSEAFF	.	TRBV28	TRBJ1-1
CASSALRTEAFF	.	TRBV6-1	TRBJ1-1
CASSSGGALNEKLFF	.	TRBV28	TRBJ1-4
CASSPRAGADGGELFF	.	TRBV11-2	TRBJ2-2
CASSQDTGLAGGQETQYF	.	TRBV4-1	TRBJ2-5
CASSEVGAYEQYF	.	TRBV6-1	TRBJ2-7
CARSLDLTSTDTQYF	once	TRBV5-3	TRBJ2-3
CASSPRGLGAYEQYF	.	TRBV18	TRBJ2-7
CASGRESSYNEQFF	.	TRBV15	TRBJ2-1
CASSLGTSANTGELFF	.	TRBV5-1	TRBJ2-2
CASNRDRHLITEAFF	.	TRBV5-6	TRBJ1-1
CASSVDGDPYEQYF	once	TRBV6-1	TRBJ2-7
CASSEQGAARGYTF	once	TRBV6-1	TRBJ1-2
CASTRRRLAGGPSSYEQYF	.	TRBV9	TRBJ2-7
CASRSPGTGIGNTIYF	.	TRBV19	TRBJ1-3
CASSPTGHNTEAFF	.	TRBV18	TRBJ1-1
CASGLDSLYGYTF	.	TRBV28	TRBJ1-2
CASSQSTGSNEQFF	once	TRBV5-1	TRBJ2-1
CATSRVGGGTANEKLFF	.	TRBV15	TRBJ1-4
CASSQGPSGSLAGYEQYF	.	TRBV4-1	TRBJ2-7
CASSPGLAGYEQYF	.	TRBV7-3	TRBJ2-7
CASSLADSVDGRYEQYF	.	TRBV5-1	TRBJ2-7
CASSLDWLRRTEAFF	.	TRBV6-5	TRBJ1-1
CASSLQPMNTEAFF	once	TRBV5-1	TRBJ1-1